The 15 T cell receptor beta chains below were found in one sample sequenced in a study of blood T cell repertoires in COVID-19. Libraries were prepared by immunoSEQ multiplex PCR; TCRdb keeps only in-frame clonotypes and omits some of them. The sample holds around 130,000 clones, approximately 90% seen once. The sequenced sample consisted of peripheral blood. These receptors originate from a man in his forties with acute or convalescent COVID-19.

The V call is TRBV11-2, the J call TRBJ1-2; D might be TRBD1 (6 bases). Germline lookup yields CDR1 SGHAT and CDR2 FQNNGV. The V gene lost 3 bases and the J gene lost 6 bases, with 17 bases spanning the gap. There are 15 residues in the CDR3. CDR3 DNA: TGTGCCAGCAGCTTGAGGGGTACAGGGATGGATGGCTACACCTTC. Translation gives CASSLRGTGMDGYTF.

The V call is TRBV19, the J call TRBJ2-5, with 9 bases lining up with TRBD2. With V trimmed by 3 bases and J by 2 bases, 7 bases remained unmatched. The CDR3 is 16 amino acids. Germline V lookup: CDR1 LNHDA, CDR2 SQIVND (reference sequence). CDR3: CASSIGSGSWQETQYF. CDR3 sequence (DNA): TGTGCCAGTAGTATTGGTAGCGGGAGTTGGCAAGAGACCCAGTACTTC.

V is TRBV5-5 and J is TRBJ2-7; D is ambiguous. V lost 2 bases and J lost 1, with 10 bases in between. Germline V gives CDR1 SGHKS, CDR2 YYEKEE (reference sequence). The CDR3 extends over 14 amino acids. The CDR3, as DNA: TGTGCCAGCAGCTTTTACAGAAATTCCTACGAGCAGTACTTC. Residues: CASSFYRNSYEQYF.

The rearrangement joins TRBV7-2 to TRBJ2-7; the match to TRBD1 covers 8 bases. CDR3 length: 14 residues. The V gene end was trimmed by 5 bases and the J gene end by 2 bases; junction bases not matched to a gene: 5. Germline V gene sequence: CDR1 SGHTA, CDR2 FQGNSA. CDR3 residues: CASSRTGQTYEQYF. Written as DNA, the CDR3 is TGTGCCAGCAGCCGGACAGGGCAGACCTACGAGCAGTACTTC.

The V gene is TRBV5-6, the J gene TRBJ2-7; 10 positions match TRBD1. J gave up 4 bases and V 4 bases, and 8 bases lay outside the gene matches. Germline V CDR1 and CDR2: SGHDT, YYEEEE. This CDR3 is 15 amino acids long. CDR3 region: CASSIPLDRGYEQYF. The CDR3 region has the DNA TGTGCCAGCAGCATACCTCTGGACAGGGGGTACGAGCAGTACTTC.

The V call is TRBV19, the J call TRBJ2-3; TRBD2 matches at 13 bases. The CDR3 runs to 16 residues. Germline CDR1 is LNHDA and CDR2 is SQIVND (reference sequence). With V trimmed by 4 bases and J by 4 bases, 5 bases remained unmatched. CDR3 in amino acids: CASSKGTSGTSDTQYF. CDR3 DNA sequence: TGTGCCAGTAGTAAGGGGACTAGCGGGACCTCAGATACGCAGTATTTT.

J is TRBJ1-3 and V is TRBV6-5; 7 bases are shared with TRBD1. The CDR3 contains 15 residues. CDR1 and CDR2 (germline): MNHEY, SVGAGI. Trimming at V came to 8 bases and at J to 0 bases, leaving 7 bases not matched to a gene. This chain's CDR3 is CASRQDRLSGNTIYF. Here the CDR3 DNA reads TGTGCCAGCCGGCAGGACAGGCTCTCTGGAAACACCATATATTTT.

CDR3 coding DNA: TGTGCCAGCAGCTCCTACAGGGCCTATGGCTACACCTTC. The encoded protein is CASSSYRAYGYTF. The chain is built from TRBV13 and TRBJ1-2, with TRBD1 as a possible D gene (6 bases). The V end was cut by 4 bases, the J end by 4 bases, with 10 bases between. The germline V gene has CDR1 PRHDT and CDR2 FYEKMQ (reference sequence). The CDR3 loop spans 13 amino acids. Full variable domain (outside the CDR3, taken from reference TRBV13 and TRBJ1-2): AAGVIQSPRHLIKEKRETATLKCYPIPRHDTVYWYQQGPGQDPQFLISFYEKMQSDKGSIPDRFSAQQFSDYHSELNMSSLELGDSALYFCASSSYRAYGYTFGSGTRLTVV.

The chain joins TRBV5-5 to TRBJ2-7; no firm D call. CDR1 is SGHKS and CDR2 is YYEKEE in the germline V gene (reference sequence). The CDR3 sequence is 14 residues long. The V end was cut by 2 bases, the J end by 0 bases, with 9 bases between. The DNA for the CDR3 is TGTGCCAGCAGCTTTAACTACGGCTCCTACGAGCAGTACTTC. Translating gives CASSFNYGSYEQYF.

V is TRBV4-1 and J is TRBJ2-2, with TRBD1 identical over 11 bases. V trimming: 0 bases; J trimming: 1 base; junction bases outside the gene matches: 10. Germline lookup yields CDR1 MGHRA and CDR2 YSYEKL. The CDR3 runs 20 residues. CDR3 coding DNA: TGCGCCAGCAGCCAAGAAGGAGGACAGGGGGCAATCTTGAACACCGGGGAGCTGTTTTTT. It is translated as CASSQEGGQGAILNTGELFF.

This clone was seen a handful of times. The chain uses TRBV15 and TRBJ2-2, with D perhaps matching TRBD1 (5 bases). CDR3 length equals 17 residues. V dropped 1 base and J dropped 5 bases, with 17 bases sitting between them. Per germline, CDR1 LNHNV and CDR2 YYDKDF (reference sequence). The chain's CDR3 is CATSRVKGAPRTGELFF. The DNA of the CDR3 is TGTGCCACCAGCAGAGTTAAAGGGGCCCCGAGGACCGGGGAGCTGTTTTTT.

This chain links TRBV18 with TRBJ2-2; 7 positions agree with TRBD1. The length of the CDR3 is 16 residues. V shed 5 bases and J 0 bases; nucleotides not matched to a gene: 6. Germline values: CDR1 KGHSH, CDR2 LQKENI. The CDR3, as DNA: TGTGCCAGCTCAGCAGTAGGGGGCGCGAACACCGGGGAGCTGTTTTTT. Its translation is CASSAVGGANTGELFF.

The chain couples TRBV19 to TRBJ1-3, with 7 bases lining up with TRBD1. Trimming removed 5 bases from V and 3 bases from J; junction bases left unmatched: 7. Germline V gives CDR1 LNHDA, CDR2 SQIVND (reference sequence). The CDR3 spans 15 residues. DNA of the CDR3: TGTGCCAGTAGTCAGCCGGACAGGCTTGGAAACACCATATATTTT. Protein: CASSQPDRLGNTIYF.

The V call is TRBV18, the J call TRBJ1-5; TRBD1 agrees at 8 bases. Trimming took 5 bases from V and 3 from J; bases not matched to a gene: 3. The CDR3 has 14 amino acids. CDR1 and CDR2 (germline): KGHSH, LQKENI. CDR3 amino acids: CASSVQGANQPQHF. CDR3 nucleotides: TGTGCCAGCTCAGTCCAGGGGGCCAATCAGCCCCAGCATTTT.

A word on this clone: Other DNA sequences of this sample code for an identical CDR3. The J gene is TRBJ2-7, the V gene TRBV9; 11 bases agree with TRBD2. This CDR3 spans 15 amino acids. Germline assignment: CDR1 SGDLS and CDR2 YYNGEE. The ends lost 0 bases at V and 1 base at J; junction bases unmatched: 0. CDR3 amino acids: CASSVGTSGSYEQYF. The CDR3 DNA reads TGTGCCAGCAGCGTAGGGACTAGCGGGTCCTACGAGCAGTACTTC.